These 22 T cell receptor beta chains were sequenced from one sample in a study of blood T cell repertoires in COVID-19. Data came from immunoSEQ multiplex PCR; TCRdb stores just in-frame clones and leaves some out. The sample lists 150,000 or so clones, about 85% occurring once. Sequencing input: peripheral blood. Receptor source: a man between 60 and 75 years old with COVID-19, enrolled during active disease.

This clone showed up just a few times. This chain uses TRBV2 with TRBJ1-4; D ambiguous. Trimming removed 8 bases at V and 1 base at J, with 14 bases between. This CDR3 contains 15 residues. The V gene's germline CDR1 is SNHLY and CDR2 FYNNEI. The CDR3 DNA sequence: TGTGCCAGCGTCAGCCGGGTTGGAACTAATGAAAAACTGTTTTTT. Its protein is CASVSRVGTNEKLFF. Full variable domain (missing parts from reference TRBV2 and TRBJ1-4): EPEVTQTPSHQVTQMGQEVILRCVPISNHLYFYWYRQILGQKVEFLVSFYNNEISEKSEIFDDQFSVERPDGSNFTLKIRSTKLEDSAMYFCASVSRVGTNEKLFFGSGTQLSVL.

This clone was counted a few times. The chain employs TRBV18 and TRBJ1-1; D gene unclear. In germline, CDR1 is KGHSH, CDR2 LQKENI. This CDR3 has 17 residues. Trimming cost V 0 bases and J 4 bases, with 18 bases left between them. This CDR3 is CASSPPGHSILSTEAFF. The CDR3, as DNA: TGTGCCAGCTCACCACCTGGGCACAGCATCCTTAGCACTGAAGCTTTCTTT.

The rearrangement joins TRBV7-8 to TRBJ1-3, with D hard to call. This CDR3 is 17 amino acids long. V lost 4 bases to trimming and J lost 0 bases, with 16 bases between them. The germline V gene encodes CDR1 SGHVS and CDR2 FQNEAQ. As DNA, the CDR3 is TGTGCCAGCAGCTCCCTCACTAGGCTCAGCTCTGGAAACACCATATATTTT. This codes for CASSSLTRLSSGNTIYF.

The rearrangement joins TRBV25-1 to TRBJ2-1, with 8 bases aligning to TRBD2. Germline CDR1 and CDR2: MGHDK and SYGVNS. This CDR3 contains 14 residues. Unmatched junction bases numbered 7, after V lost 8 bases and J lost 4 bases. The CDR3: CASFAGGHYNEQFF. CDR3 bases: TGTGCCAGCTTCGCGGGAGGCCATTACAATGAGCAGTTCTTC.

The rearrangement uses TRBV6-2 or TRBV6-3 and TRBJ2-7, with D unresolved. V gave up 0 bases and J gave up 0 bases, with 6 bases separating them. The germline gives CDR1 MNHEY, CDR2 SVGEGT. This CDR3 is built from 14 residues. CDR3 sequence (DNA): TGTGCCAGCAGTTACTCGAGTAGCTCCTACGAGCAGTACTTC. It codes for CASSYSSSSYEQYF.

The V call is TRBV5-1, the J call TRBJ2-1; 9 nucleotides line up with TRBD2. CDR3 length: 19 residues. The trim removed 4 bases at V and 10 bases at J, leaving 24 bases unmatched. In germline, CDR1 is SGHRS, CDR2 YFSETQ. The CDR3 sequence: CASSPRDSGRNEGRGEQFF. The CDR3 region has the DNA TGCGCCAGCAGCCCCCGAGATAGCGGGAGAAACGAGGGCCGAGGGGAGCAGTTCTTC.

The V gene is TRBV18, the J gene TRBJ2-5; D unresolved. The CDR3 has 13 residues. Germline loops: CDR1 KGHSH, CDR2 LQKENI. V lost 2 bases and J 2 bases, leaving 6 bases between the germline ends. CDR3 sequence: CASSPGVQETQYF. CDR3 nucleotide sequence: TGTGCCAGCTCACCAGGAGTACAAGAGACCCAGTACTTC.

This chain uses TRBV19 with TRBJ1-4; 10 bases fit TRBD1. Per the germline V gene, CDR1 is LNHDA and CDR2 is SQIVND (reference sequence). Germline trimming cut 5 bases from V and 7 bases from J; bases unmatched to any gene: 7. The CDR3 is 15 amino acids. The CDR3: CASSPRTGGIEKLFF. DNA of the CDR3: TGTGCCAGTAGTCCCCGGACAGGGGGGATTGAAAAACTGTTTTTT.

The chain combines TRBV30 with TRBJ2-1, with 7 bases that match TRBD2. The V gene end was trimmed by 0 bases and the J gene end by 9 bases; junction bases not matched to a gene: 5. The CDR3 length is 13 residues. Germline lookup yields CDR1 GTSNPN and CDR2 SVGIG (reference sequence). CDR3 nucleotide sequence: TGTGCCTGGAGTGTGGGAGGGCCACCTGAGCAGTTCTTC. Translated: CAWSVGGPPEQFF. Full variable domain (rest looked up from reference TRBV30 and TRBJ2-1): SQTIHQWPATLVQPVGSPLSLECTVEGTSNPNLYWYRQAAGRGLQLLFYSVGIGQISSEVPQNLSASRPQDRQFILSSKKLLLSDSGFYLCAWSVGGPPEQFFGPGTRLTVL.

This chain uses TRBV30 with TRBJ1-1; 7 nucleotides align to TRBD1. Trimming removed 8 bases from V and 5 bases from J; junction bases left unmatched: 11. The CDR3 spans 13 residues. Germline V CDR1 and CDR2: GTSNPN, SVGIG (reference sequence). The CDR3 reads CAGDRQGNTEAFF. In nucleotides, the CDR3 is TGTGCCGGGGACAGACAGGGTAATACTGAAGCTTTCTTT.

The chain uses TRBV6-1 and TRBJ2-1; 9 bases are a match to TRBD2. CDR3 length: 18 residues. The J segment lost 0 bases and the V segment lost 1 base, leaving 7 bases of the junction unmatched. Germline assignment: CDR1 MNHNS and CDR2 SASEGT. The CDR3 region is CASSEVLAGASSYNEQFF. CDR3 in DNA: TGTGCCAGCAGTGAAGTGTTAGCGGGGGCAAGCTCCTACAATGAGCAGTTCTTC.

This rearrangement joins TRBV6-1 to TRBJ1-5; D call uncertain. V was shortened by 2 bases and J by 6 bases, with 8 bases between the two germline ends. The CDR3 is 13 amino acids. Germline V gene lookup returns CDR1 MNHNS and CDR2 SASEGT. CDR3 in DNA: TGTGCCAGCAGTGAAAGGAGGTTTCAGCCCCAGCATTTT. Residues: CASSERRFQPQHF.

The gene calls are TRBV18 and TRBJ2-1, with a tentative D call TRBD1 (5 bases). The CDR3 totals 15 residues. The V end was cut by 3 bases, the J end by 6 bases, with 15 bases between. Looked up from germline, CDR1 is KGHSH and CDR2 is LQKENI. The CDR3 coding sequence is TGTGCCAGCTCACCGCCTGGGGCTACCAGCAATGAGCAGTTCTTC. Translated, it gives CASSPPGATSNEQFF.

The chain has TRBV6-6 and TRBJ2-5; no definite D call. CDR3 length: 16 amino acids. The V end lost 2 bases, the J end lost 1 base, and 14 bases lay between the germline ends. Germline CDR1 is MNHNY and CDR2 is SVGAGI (reference sequence). CDR3 protein: CASSYRPMPTQETQYF. The CDR3, as DNA: TGTGCCAGCAGTTACCGCCCGATGCCTACCCAAGAGACCCAGTACTTC.

The chain couples TRBV7-2 to TRBJ1-2, with no clear D. There are 14 residues in the CDR3. CDR1 and CDR2 from the germline V gene are SGHTA and FQGNSA. V was shortened by 0 bases and J by 1 base, with 6 bases between the two germline ends. The CDR3 DNA reads as TGTGCCAGCAGCTTAGCCCCGGGTAACTATGGCTACACCTTC. Residues: CASSLAPGNYGYTF. Filled out from reference TRBV7-2 and TRBJ1-2, the complete variable domain reads GAGVSQSPSNKVTEKGKDVELRCDPISGHTALYWYRQSLGQGLEFLIYFQGNSAPDKSGLPSDRFSAERTGGSVSTLTIQRTQQEDSAVYLCASSLAPGNYGYTFGSGTRLTVV.

V is TRBV4-3 and J is TRBJ2-7; TRBD2 matches 10 bases. This CDR3 is 16 amino acids long. V was pared by 2 bases and J by 1 base, with 5 bases of the junction left unmatched. The germline V gene has CDR1 LGHNA and CDR2 YSLEER. CDR3 amino acids: CASSQWASGGSYEQYF. CDR3 sequence (DNA): TGCGCCAGCAGCCAATGGGCTAGCGGGGGTTCCTACGAGCAGTACTTC.

This sequence joins TRBV4-1 and TRBJ1-5; TRBD1 agrees at 9 bases. Germline V lookup: CDR1 MGHRA, CDR2 YSYEKL. This CDR3 region has 17 residues. V lost 1 base, J lost 2 bases, and 6 bases stayed unmatched. The CDR3 is CASSQAQGAWGNQPQHF. Here the CDR3 DNA reads TGCGCCAGCAGCCAAGCACAGGGGGCGTGGGGCAATCAGCCCCAGCATTTT.

The chain combines TRBV18 with TRBJ1-4; 9 bases agree with TRBD1. The germline V gene has CDR1 KGHSH and CDR2 LQKENI. V lost 0 bases, J lost 8 bases, and 4 bases stayed unmatched. This CDR3 has 15 residues. CDR3 residues: CASSPPGQGLEKLFF. CDR3 in DNA: TGTGCCAGCTCACCACCGGGACAGGGACTCGAAAAACTGTTTTTT.

The chain combines TRBV25-1 with TRBJ2-5, with TRBD1 matching 9 bases. The CDR3 length is 14 residues. Germline lookup yields CDR1 MGHDK and CDR2 SYGVNS. V lost 6 bases, J lost 4 bases, and 6 bases stayed unmatched. The CDR3 DNA follows: TGTGCCAGCAGCGTTACAGGGGGCGTAGAGACCCAGTACTTC. It specifies CASSVTGGVETQYF.

This clone was observed once. The chain combines TRBV6-6 with TRBJ2-6; 11 bases fit TRBD1. Trimming took 5 bases from V and 0 from J; bases not matched to a gene: 6. The CDR3 extends over 18 amino acids. The V gene's germline CDR1 is MNHNY and CDR2 SVGAGI (reference sequence). This chain's CDR3 is CASSPQGTGGSGANVLTF. In DNA, the CDR3 is TGTGCCAGCAGTCCGCAGGGGACAGGGGGCTCTGGGGCCAACGTCCTGACTTTC.

The V and J genes are TRBV6-5 and TRBJ1-2; a weak D match, TRBD1 (6 bases). V was trimmed by 9 bases and J by 4 bases, leaving 12 bases between them. The length of the CDR3 is 12 residues. Germline V CDR1 and CDR2: MNHEY, SVGAGI. CDR3 sequence: CASNRAAYGYTF. Here the CDR3 DNA reads TGTGCCAGTAACAGGGCCGCCTATGGCTACACCTTC.

The chain couples TRBV3-1 (or the pseudogene TRBV3-2) to TRBJ2-7; possible D gene TRBD1, 6 bases. This CDR3 contains 12 residues. Trimming removed 10 bases from V and 0 bases from J, with 10 bases in between. CDR1 is LGHDT, CDR2 YNNKEL, per germline (reference sequence). The CDR3 spells CATRDISYEQYF. DNA for the CDR3: TGTGCCACCCGGGACATCTCCTACGAGCAGTACTTC.